This T cell receptor (beta chain) stems from a study of OX40 agonist ivuxolimab in advanced cancers. Across the whole study: Every patient in dose escalation had hepatocellular carcinoma, melanoma, renal cell or head and neck cancer.

The J segment lost 5 bases and the V segment lost 4 bases, leaving 3 bases of the junction unmatched. Per the germline V gene, CDR1 is SGHDT and CDR2 is YYEEEE. The CDR3 runs to 13 residues. Data came from immunoSEQ multiplex PCR; TCRdb stores just in-frame clones and leaves some out. This sample has 75,000 to 100,000 clones, with about 84% found just once. The cohort excluded patients with autoimmune disease history or systemic immunosuppression. This sequence joins TRBV5-6 and TRBJ1-3; 7 bases are shared with TRBD1. The sample here was CD4+ or CD8+ T cells sorted from blood, taken in a trial of the OX40 agonist ivuxolimab. This TCR was recovered from an adult with an advanced solid tumor such as melanoma, head and neck, liver or kidney cancer. This CDR3 is CASSGDRRNTIYF. Here the CDR3 DNA reads TGTGCCAGCAGCGGGGACAGAAGAAACACCATATATTTT.